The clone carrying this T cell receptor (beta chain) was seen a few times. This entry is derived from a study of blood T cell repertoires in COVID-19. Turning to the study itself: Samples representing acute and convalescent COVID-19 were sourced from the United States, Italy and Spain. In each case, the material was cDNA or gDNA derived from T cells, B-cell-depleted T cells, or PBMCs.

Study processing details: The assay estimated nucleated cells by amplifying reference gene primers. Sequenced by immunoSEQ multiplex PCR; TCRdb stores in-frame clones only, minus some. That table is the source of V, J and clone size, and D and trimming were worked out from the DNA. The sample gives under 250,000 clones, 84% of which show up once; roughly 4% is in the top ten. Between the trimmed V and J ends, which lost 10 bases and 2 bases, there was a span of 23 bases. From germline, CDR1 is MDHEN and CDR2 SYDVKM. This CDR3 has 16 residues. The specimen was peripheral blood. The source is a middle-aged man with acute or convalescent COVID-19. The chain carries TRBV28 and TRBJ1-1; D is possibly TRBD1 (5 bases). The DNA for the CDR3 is TGTGCCACCGGCGGGGGGGGAGCCAGGAGCAACACTGAAGCTTTCTTT. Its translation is CATGGGGARSNTEAFF.